A selection of T cell receptor beta chains follows, all from one sample in a study of cytomegalovirus exposure and HLA in healthy donors. The assay was immunoSEQ multiplex PCR, and TCRdb's table has in-frame clones only and misses some. The sample holds roughly 57,000 clones, roughly four fifths seen once. The specimen sequenced was PBMCs. These receptors were obtained from a man aged 50 or older in good health and CMV-seronegative. Both conserved end residues are part of each CDR3. The order of the fields is clone size, V gene, J gene, D gene, CDR3 DNA, CDR3 protein. A D gene is named only where the DNA matches it firmly. A row's size may be missing; if present it is once, few, many or a size class.

.	TRBV5-1	TRBJ1-2	TRBD1	TGCGCCAGCAGCTTGGCCTCGGGACAGCCCTATGGCTACACCTTC	CASSLASGQPYGYTF
.	TRBV2	TRBJ1-1	TRBD1	TGTGCCAGCATTGACAGGGCAGGTCAGATTAACACTGAAGCTTTCTTT	CASIDRAGQINTEAFF
.	TRBV6-4	TRBJ2-1	.	TGTGCCAGCAGTGACTTTGCGGGGAGCTCCTACAATGAGCAGTTCTTC	CASSDFAGSSYNEQFF
.	TRBV7-2	TRBJ2-5	TRBD2	TGTGCCAGCAGCTTAGTGGCGCGGACTAGCGCCCGAGAGACCCAGTACTTC	CASSLVARTSARETQYF
once	TRBV5-5	TRBJ2-1	TRBD2	TGTGCCAGCAGCATCGGGACTAAGTCAAATGAGCAGTTCTTC	CASSIGTKSNEQFF
.	TRBV27	TRBJ2-7	TRBD1	TGTGCCAGCAGTTTAACAGGGGCCTACGAGCAGTACTTC	CASSLTGAYEQYF
.	TRBV10-1	TRBJ2-3	.	TGCGCCAGCAGGGGGGCGCCGCGGAGACTCACAGATACGCAGTATTTT	CASRGAPRRLTDTQYF
.	TRBV5-8	TRBJ2-1	.	TGTGCCAGCACCCCCCATCGGGGGAATTACAATGAGCAGTTCTTC	CASTPHRGNYNEQFF
.	TRBV7-2	TRBJ1-4	TRBD1	TGTGCCAGCAGCTTAGACGGACAGGGGGTCACTAATGAAAAACTGTTTTTT	CASSLDGQGVTNEKLFF
.	TRBV6-1	TRBJ2-1	.	TGTGCCAGCAGCGGGGGACTGGATTACAATGAGCAGTTCTTC	CASSGGLDYNEQFF
.	TRBV5-8	TRBJ2-2	TRBD2	TGTGCGAGCAGGCTAGCGGCGAACACCGGGGAGCTGTTTTTT	CASRLAANTGELFF
.	TRBV2	TRBJ1-4	.	TGTGCCAGCAGTGAAATGGGCAGAAATGAAAAACTGTTTTTT	CASSEMGRNEKLFF
.	TRBV5-1	TRBJ1-6	.	TGCGCCAGCAGCTTGGATGCGGGGTTGGGTTCACCCCTCCACTTT	CASSLDAGLGSPLHF
.	TRBV19	TRBJ2-1	.	TGTGCCAGTAGTAACCAGGGAATAGTTGAGCAGTTCTTC	CASSNQGIVEQFF
once	TRBV7-3	TRBJ1-2	.	TGTGCCAGCAGCCAGCAAGACAGCTATGGCTACACCTTC	CASSQQDSYGYTF
.	TRBV11-1	TRBJ1-1	.	TGTGCCAGCAGCTTTGAGGTGAACACTGAAGCTTTCTTT	CASSFEVNTEAFF
.	TRBV6-5	TRBJ1-2	.	TGTGCCAGCAGTTACTCTTTTACTCAGGGTGGCTACACCTTC	CASSYSFTQGGYTF
few	TRBV11-2	TRBJ1-3	TRBD1	TGTGCCAGCAGCCCACAAGCGACAGGGGGAAACACCATATATTTT	CASSPQATGGNTIYF
.	TRBV11-1	TRBJ2-1	.	TGTGCCAGCAGCTTTGGGCCCCGGTGGAACAGCTCCTACAATGAGCAGTTCTTC	CASSFGPRWNSSYNEQFF
.	TRBV6-5	TRBJ1-5	TRBD1	TGTGCCAGCACCGGAGGGGGCGGGCAGCCCCAGCATTTT	CASTGGGGQPQHF
.	TRBV4-2	TRBJ1-5	TRBD1	TGTGCCAGCAGCCAAGGTCAGGGGGACAATCAGCCCCAGCATTTT	CASSQGQGDNQPQHF
few	TRBV5-1	TRBJ1-4	TRBD1	TGCGCCAGCAGCTGGCGATTAACAGGGGGCGGTAATGAAAAACTGTTTTTT	CASSWRLTGGGNEKLFF
.	TRBV29-1	TRBJ2-3	.	TGCAGCGTTGAAGGGGGCAGAACTAGCACAGATACGCAGTATTTT	CSVEGGRTSTDTQYF
.	TRBV7-9	TRBJ1-5	TRBD1	TGTGCCAGCAGCTCGGACAGGGCTAGCAATCAGCCCCAGCATTTT	CASSSDRASNQPQHF
.	TRBV2	TRBJ2-5	.	TGTGCCAGCAAGGAGCAGAATGGCCAAGAGACCCAGTACTTC	CASKEQNGQETQYF
.	TRBV25-1	TRBJ1-1	TRBD1	TGTGCCAGCGGGGGTTGGACAGGGGCCAATACTGAAGCTTTCTTT	CASGGWTGANTEAFF